This TCR beta chain was profiled in a study of Ad26.COV2.S vaccination and SARS-CoV-2 variants. Study background: Intramuscular Ad26.COV2.S doses were given once or twice, 56 days apart. Study results and limitations: Assessments of TCR breadth and depth may have underestimated the total T cell responses. Across vaccine and placebo recipients, the breadth of non-spike TCRs was similar.

Described treatment: 15 to 20 received Ad26.COV2.S at low or high dose, single or two shots; several received placebo; per-sample allocation not given. Samples came from day 63 after the first vaccine or placebo injection. An adult aged 18-55 years in Boston served as the donor. Remarks on this clone: The antigen remains undetermined.

Method: immunoSEQ multiplex PCR; TCRdb's copy keeps in-frame clones and lacks some. The data contain more than 400,000 clones, approximately 90% of them singletons. The starting material was peripheral blood, obtained in a trial of Ad26.COV2.S vaccine versus placebo. This TCR was sampled from a person aged 18 to 59 who received the Ad26.COV2.S COVID-19 vaccine or a placebo.

CDR3 amino acids: CASSLERGYYEQYF. The DNA for the CDR3 is TGTGCCAGCAGCTTGGAAAGGGGGTACTACGAGCAGTACTTC. The rearrangement links TRBV5-4 to TRBJ2-7, with D tentatively TRBD1 (6 bases). Trimming removed 0 bases at V and 3 bases at J, with 10 bases between. Germline CDR1 and CDR2: SGHNT and YYREEE (reference sequence). CDR3 size: 14 residues.